The entry that follows covers one T cell receptor beta chain sequence. The data stem from a study of shared clonotypes between healthy human individuals. Produced via immunoSEQ multiplex PCR; TCRdb's table is partial and in-frame only. Among approximately 2,000,000 clones listed, 93% were seen once. Naive CD8 cells lacked CD45RO and underwent positive selection for CCR7, leaving out terminally differentiated effector memory CD45RA+ cells. Germline V CDR1 and CDR2: SEHNR, FQNEAQ (reference sequence). This CDR3 is 15 amino acids long. Trimming cost V 5 bases and J 3 bases; bases outside gene matches: 5.

The receptor was derived from a man aged 18 to 35 in good health. Some clones in this sample may be carry-over from other donors' samples. The rearrangement uses TRBV7-9 and TRBJ2-2; 8 bases are shared with TRBD2. Sequenced: naive CD8+ T cells from PBMCs. CDR3 bases: TGTGCCAGCAGCGGAACTAGCGGAGACACCGGGGAGCTGTTTTTT. It yields the protein CASSGTSGDTGELFF.